This record covers a single TCR beta chain. The antigen is unknown. This PCR relied on a set of 60 Vbeta primers and 13 Jbeta primers. The assay was immunoSEQ multiplex PCR, and TCRdb's table has in-frame clones only and misses some. The table shows about 160,000 clones, with 70% to 80% occurring only once. This sample is part of a study of cytomegalovirus exposure and HLA in healthy donors. Overall study context: Among about 179 million T cells, an earlier analysis found roughly 100 million unique TCR beta sequences. Study results and limitations: Cytomegalovirus status was reportedly diagnosed by the classifier with high specificity and sensitivity. The presence/absence work took it that sequencing depth was about the same across donors. Sequencing likely generated an artifact that appeared as a cluster of highly shared sequence variants.

The length of the CDR3 is 17 residues. Trimming pared 0 bases from V and 2 bases from J, leaving 18 bases between. Germline V gene sequence: CDR1 SGHKS, CDR2 YYEKEE (reference sequence). What was sequenced was PBMCs. The sequence was obtained from a man between 60 and 75 years old in good health and CMV-seronegative. This sequence joins TRBV5-5 and TRBJ2-7, with D perhaps TRBD2 (6 bases). This CDR3 reads CASSLGPAGRSTYEQYF. DNA of the CDR3: TGTGCCAGCAGCTTGGGGCCAGCGGGTAGGAGTACCTACGAGCAGTACTTC. The whole variable domain, remainder taken from reference TRBV5-5 and TRBJ2-7, is DAGVTQSPTHLIKTRGQQVTLRCSPISGHKSVSWYQQVLGQGPQFIFQYYEKEERGRGNFPDRFSARQFPNYSSELNVNALLLGDSALYLCASSLGPAGRSTYEQYFGPGTRLTVT.